This is a list of T cell receptor beta chains from one sample in a study of multiple sclerosis patients with progressive multifocal leukoencephalopathy. Data came from immunoSEQ multiplex PCR; TCRdb stores just in-frame clones and leaves some out. Altogether fewer than 35,000 clones are present, about 89% being singletons, with the ten largest covering 1.5%. Input material: PBMCs. The receptors were gathered from a human donor with multiple sclerosis. Each CDR3 is given with its conserved first and last residue. The order of the fields is clone size, V gene, D gene, J gene, CDR3 protein, CDR3 DNA. The D gene is left open where the match is weak. Clone size is shown for a subset of rows, as once, few, many or a class of expanded clone.

clone_size: once
v_call: TRBV5-1
d_call: -
j_call: TRBJ1-1
cdr3_aa: CASSLWAMSNTEAFF
cdr3_nt: TGCGCCAGCAGCTTGTGGGCCATGTCGAACACTGAAGCTTTCTTT

clone_size: -
v_call: TRBV29-1
d_call: -
j_call: TRBJ1-3
cdr3_aa: CSVEKASSGNTIYF
cdr3_nt: TGCAGCGTTGAAAAGGCCAGCTCTGGAAACACCATATATTTT

clone_size: -
v_call: TRBV5-4
d_call: -
j_call: TRBJ2-5
cdr3_aa: CASSLAGQRGEETQYF
cdr3_nt: TGTGCCAGCAGCTTGGCAGGACAGAGAGGAGAGGAGACCCAGTACTTC

clone_size: -
v_call: TRBV7-8
d_call: -
j_call: TRBJ1-5
cdr3_aa: CASSVPGSNQPQHF
cdr3_nt: TGTGCCAGCAGCGTGCCAGGTAGCAATCAGCCCCAGCATTTT

clone_size: -
v_call: TRBV7-9
d_call: -
j_call: TRBJ2-3
cdr3_aa: CASSFSARVTDTQYF
cdr3_nt: TGTGCCAGCAGCTTTTCGGCGAGGGTGACAGATACGCAGTATTTT

clone_size: once
v_call: TRBV14
d_call: -
j_call: TRBJ2-1
cdr3_aa: CASSQALTGQGEQFF
cdr3_nt: TGTGCCAGCAGCCAAGCTCTCACAGGGCAGGGCGAGCAGTTCTTC

clone_size: -
v_call: TRBV11-2
d_call: -
j_call: TRBJ2-1
cdr3_aa: CASMPPGVSYNEQFF
cdr3_nt: TGTGCCAGCATGCCCCCGGGGGTCTCCTACAATGAGCAGTTCTTC

clone_size: -
v_call: TRBV5-4
d_call: -
j_call: TRBJ2-7
cdr3_aa: CASSLEGTRAYEQYF
cdr3_nt: TGTGCCAGCAGCTTGGAGGGGACTCGCGCCTACGAGCAGTACTTC

clone_size: -
v_call: TRBV19
d_call: -
j_call: TRBJ2-7
cdr3_aa: CASSPNTPGDEQYF
cdr3_nt: TGTGCCAGTAGTCCTAACACCCCAGGGGACGAGCAGTACTTC

clone_size: -
v_call: TRBV14
d_call: TRBD1
j_call: TRBJ1-2
cdr3_aa: CASSPRQGGGGYTF
cdr3_nt: TGTGCCAGCAGCCCCCGACAGGGGGGAGGGGGCTACACCTTC

clone_size: -
v_call: TRBV6-1
d_call: -
j_call: TRBJ1-6
cdr3_aa: CASSEGSGLYNSPLHF
cdr3_nt: TGTGCCAGCAGTGAAGGTAGTGGGCTTTATAATTCACCCCTCCACTTT

clone_size: -
v_call: TRBV7-2
d_call: TRBD2
j_call: TRBJ2-2
cdr3_aa: CASSFAQLAHTGELFF
cdr3_nt: TGTGCCAGCAGCTTCGCCCAACTAGCGCACACCGGGGAGCTGTTTTTT

clone_size: -
v_call: TRBV6-6
d_call: -
j_call: TRBJ2-7
cdr3_aa: CASSYSPTTGDEQYF
cdr3_nt: TGTGCCAGCAGTTACTCTCCCACTACCGGCGACGAGCAGTACTTC

clone_size: -
v_call: TRBV9
d_call: -
j_call: TRBJ2-3
cdr3_aa: CASSVEVSGRSTDTQYF
cdr3_nt: TGTGCCAGCAGCGTAGAGGTGTCCGGGCGGTCCACAGATACGCAGTATTTT

clone_size: once
v_call: TRBV19
d_call: TRBD1
j_call: TRBJ2-2
cdr3_aa: CASSTNRGPNTGELFF
cdr3_nt: TGTGCCAGTAGTACCAACAGGGGGCCGAACACCGGGGAGCTGTTTTTT